The sequence of this T cell receptor (beta chain) was determined in a study of human T cells and chemical hapten exposure. Study-wide findings and caveats: The number of TCRs over 1 in 1000 frequency stayed unchanged after DPC.

This CDR3 comprises 14 residues. CDR1 MDHEN and CDR2 SYDVKM come from the germline V gene. Trimming took 5 bases from V and 4 from J; bases not matched to a gene: 5. Total RNA extraction was carried out from unfractionated whole blood. This clonotype was detected only a few times. Its antigen remains unidentified. TCRdb re-called the 5' RACE reads with MiXCR, one entry per CDR3 protein. The repertoire holds roughly 120,000 distinct CDR3 sequences, with approximately 20% as singletons. This clonotype originated in a human donor in good health. The chain combines TRBV28 with TRBJ2-3, with 8 positions matching TRBD1. The CDR3 coding sequence is TGTGCCAGCAGTACCCGACAGGGGCCAGATACGCAGTATTTT. Translation: CASSTRQGPDTQYF.